The T cell receptor beta chain under discussion was sequenced for a study of regulatory T cells in long-lasting Graves disease. To make TCR beta libraries, researchers used iRepertoire HTBI primers and Arm-PCR of CDR3 regions. TCRdb redid the calling of the multiplex PCR reads with MiXCR, one entry per CDR3 protein. This table holds a few hundred thousand distinct CDR3 sequences, 20% to 25% found once. This clonotype was counted at least ten times. Its antigen remains unknown. Study conclusions and caveats: When disease was persistent, TRBV28, TRBJ1-2 and TRBJ2-5 were the favored segments.

Time point of the sample: persistent/refractory GD, antithyroid drugs over 5 years with positive TRAb. PBMC RNA served as the TCR library source. Trimming cost V 5 bases and J 5 bases; bases outside gene matches: 8. The CDR3 covers 16 residues. Germline V gene data show CDR1 as SGHVS and CDR2 as FQNEAQ. J is TRBJ2-2 and V is TRBV7-8; 10 bases align to TRBD1. The sequence derives from a woman aged 40 to 50 with Graves disease. The sample here was peripheral blood mononuclear cells (PBMCs), taken when the disease was refractory, from a patient treated with antithyroid drugs. The DNA for the CDR3 is TGTGCCAGCAGCGAAGACAGGGGGCAGTGGACCGGGGAGCTGTTTTTT. This codes for CASSEDRGQWTGELFF. Full variable domain (missing parts from reference TRBV7-8 and TRBJ2-2): GAGVSQSPRYKVAKRGQDVALRCDPISGHVSLFWYQQALGQGPEFLTYFQNEAQLDKSGLPSDRFFAERPEGSVSTLKIQRTQQEDSAVYLCASSEDRGQWTGELFFGEGSRLTVL.